This TCR beta chain came from a study of cytomegalovirus exposure and HLA in healthy donors. General study results and limits: Productive rates of about 90% or about 30% were seen for most TCR beta V segments in an earlier analysis.

Healthy individuals who donated bone marrow served as the donors. On this clone: Its antigen is unidentified.

PCR was performed using 60 Vbeta and 13 Jbeta primers. Generated by immunoSEQ multiplex PCR, the TCRdb table keeps only in-frame clones and is missing some. This table has 110,000 or so clones, about 72% appearing once. The sequence was obtained from a man aged 50 to 59 in good health and CMV-seropositive. Sequencing input: PBMCs.

The CDR3 DNA follows: TGTGCCAGCAGCTTAGCCCTGACAGGGAAATCTGAAGCTTTCTTT. Translating it yields CASSLALTGKSEAFF. The V call is TRBV11-3, the J call TRBJ1-1, with 7 bases lining up with TRBD1. V shed 1 base and J 6 bases; nucleotides not matched to a gene: 8. The CDR3 length is 15 residues. Germline assignment: CDR1 SGHNT and CDR2 YENEEA.